The 32 T cell receptor beta chains in this list originate from one sample, sequenced in a study of T-cell reconstitution after alpha-beta-depleted transplantation in children. Preparation of the TCRbeta library involved a method that used unique molecular identifiers. TCRdb ran MiXCR on the PCR reads and lists one entry per CDR3 protein. Of roughly 4,000 distinct CDR3 sequences listed, about 22% are singletons. Specimen: PBMCs, mostly from graft donor cells, collected 60 days after TCRalphabeta/CD19-depleted stem cell transplant. Receptors were obtained from a boy younger than two who had a stem cell transplant for acute myeloid leukemia, so the T cells may come from the graft donor.

The chain has TRBV15 and TRBJ1-5; D might be TRBD1 (5 bases). Germline-derived CDR1 and CDR2 are LNHNV and YYDKDF (reference sequence). This CDR3 is built from 8 residues. The CDR3 protein is CNVLGEHF. The CDR3 DNA reads as TGTAATGTCTTGGGGGAGCATTTT.

By sample fraction, this clonotype is medium-sized. This chain uses TRBV12-3 or TRBV12-4 with TRBJ1-1; D is uncertain. V lost 2 bases, J lost 0 bases, and 10 bases lay in between. This CDR3 spans 15 amino acids. CDR3 DNA sequence: TGTGCCAGCAGTTTAACGGGGTCTATGAACACTGAAGCTTTCTTT. Its protein is CASSLTGSMNTEAFF.

This clonotype was picked up many times. The rearrangement joins TRBV2 to TRBJ2-3; 14 bases align to TRBD2. With V trimmed by 0 bases and J by 4 bases, 6 bases remained unmatched. Germline CDR1 SNHLY, CDR2 FYNNEI. This CDR3 is 18 amino acids long. CDR3 in amino acids: CASSEAGPTSGGADTQYF. The DNA of the CDR3 is TGTGCCAGCAGTGAAGCGGGTCCGACTAGCGGGGGGGCAGATACGCAGTATTTT.

V is TRBV7-9 and J is TRBJ2-3, with D uncertain. This CDR3 is 14 amino acids long. Germline V gives CDR1 SEHNR, CDR2 FQNEAQ (reference sequence). V lost 5 bases, J lost 11 bases, and 20 bases lay in between. This chain's CDR3 is CASSPGLPDSEQYF. CDR3 sequence (DNA): TGTGCCAGCAGCCCCGGGCTCCCGGATTCTGAGCAGTATTTT.

The chain couples TRBV28 to TRBJ2-7; 7 positions match TRBD1. Germline V gives CDR1 MDHEN, CDR2 SYDVKM. CDR3 length: 11 amino acids. J gave up 13 bases and V 9 bases, and 12 bases lay outside the gene matches. The CDR3 loop reads CARGLNRGLYF. CDR3 DNA: TGTGCCAGGGGCCTTAACAGGGGTCTCTACTTC.

At least ten counts were recorded for this clonotype. The CDR3 DNA reads as TGTGCCAGTAGTATATGGGGTACCTATAATTCACCCCTCCACTTT. This codes for CASSIWGTYNSPLHF. V and J are TRBV19 and TRBJ1-6; the D is unclear. Trimming stripped 2 bases from V and 2 bases from J, with 7 bases between. CDR3 size: 15 residues. Per germline, CDR1 LNHDA and CDR2 SQIVND (reference sequence).

This clonotype qualifies as medium-sized. J is TRBJ2-7 and V is TRBV20-1, with 8 bases aligning to TRBD1. This CDR3 contains 15 residues. CDR1 and CDR2 (germline): DFQATT, SNEGSKA (reference sequence). The J segment lost 0 bases and the V segment lost 6 bases, leaving 10 bases of the junction unmatched. CDR3 sequence reads: CSATWGTGASYEQYF. The CDR3 DNA follows: TGCAGTGCCACATGGGGGACAGGAGCCTCCTACGAGCAGTACTTC.

This clonotype has a count of ten or more. The chain has TRBV20-1 and TRBJ1-1; D remains ambiguous. Looked up from germline, CDR1 is DFQATT and CDR2 is SNEGSKA (reference sequence). The CDR3 spans 18 residues. The V end was cut by 0 bases, the J end by 0 bases, with 20 bases between. CDR3: CSARDRLFLYLVNTEAFF. Written as DNA, the CDR3 is TGCAGTGCTAGAGATAGGCTTTTTCTCTATCTCGTGAACACTGAAGCTTTCTTT.

This clonotype has a count of ten or more. The chain carries TRBV19 and TRBJ2-6, with D hard to call. This CDR3 contains 16 residues. Germline V lookup: CDR1 LNHDA, CDR2 SQIVND (reference sequence). Deletions cut 3 bases from V and 0 bases from J, with 9 bases between. The CDR3 spells CASSISYSSGANVLTF. CDR3 coding DNA: TGTGCCAGTAGTATCTCTTACAGCTCTGGGGCCAACGTCCTGACTTTC.

This clonotype is medium-sized within its sample. The chain has TRBV4-3 and TRBJ2-7, with D hard to call. The CDR3 loop spans 15 amino acids. The V gene lost 0 bases and the J gene lost 2 bases, with 11 bases spanning the gap. Germline loops: CDR1 LGHNA, CDR2 YSLEER. The CDR3 DNA reads as TGCGCCAGCAGCCAAGAGAGGACGCCTACCTACGAGCAGTACTTC. This codes for CASSQERTPTYEQYF.

This chain uses TRBV4-2 with TRBJ2-1; D might be TRBD1 or TRBD2, each matching 5 bases. The ends were cut back, 10 bases at V and 0 bases at J, with 22 bases in the middle. This CDR3 is 17 amino acids long. Germline-derived CDR1 and CDR2 are LGHNA and YNFKEQ. CDR3 sequence: CAIGPVVVGGSYNEQFF. CDR3 sequence (DNA): TGTGCCATCGGCCCCGTGGTCGTTGGGGGCTCCTACAATGAGCAGTTCTTC.

The chain recombines TRBV29-1 with TRBJ2-3; D is perhaps TRBD2 (5 bases). This CDR3 contains 12 residues. Germline V gives CDR1 SQVTM, CDR2 ANQGSEA. Between the trimmed V and J ends, which lost 6 bases and 5 bases, there was a span of 12 bases. The CDR3 is CSVVSRGDTQYF. CDR3 DNA: TGCAGCGTCGTAAGTCGGGGAGATACGCAGTATTTT.

This clonotype was observed many times. This chain uses TRBV5-1 with TRBJ1-5; D is perhaps TRBD1 (5 bases). Germline V lookup: CDR1 SGHRS, CDR2 YFSETQ. This CDR3 spans 16 amino acids. Deletions cut 7 bases from V and 7 bases from J, with 24 bases between. This chain's CDR3 is CASGSGPIRSGQPQHF. Here the CDR3 DNA reads TGCGCCAGCGGTTCGGGACCGATCAGGTCAGGACAGCCCCAGCATTTT.

The V call is TRBV7-2, the J call TRBJ2-5, with 9 nucleotides matching TRBD1. Trimming at V came to 5 bases and at J to 2 bases, leaving 9 bases not matched to a gene. The CDR3 runs 16 residues. Germline CDR1 SGHTA, CDR2 FQGNSA. Here the CDR3 DNA reads TGTGCCAGCAGCCCGATCTCCGGGACAGGGCAAGAGACCCAGTACTTC. It translates to CASSPISGTGQETQYF.

This clonotype has ten or more counts. The genes are TRBV4-3 and TRBJ2-4, with D tentatively TRBD1 or TRBD2 (5 bases each). This CDR3 is built from 15 residues. Per germline, CDR1 LGHNA and CDR2 YSLEER. Trimming cost V 3 bases and J 0 bases, with 9 bases left between them. The CDR3 reads CASSQGRLAKNIQYF. The CDR3 DNA is TGCGCCAGCAGCCAGGGACGGCTAGCCAAAAACATTCAGTACTTC.

This clonotype was seen ten or more times. The chain uses TRBV7-9 and TRBJ1-4; 8 nucleotides align to TRBD1. In germline, CDR1 is SEHNR, CDR2 FQNEAQ (reference sequence). The CDR3 extends over 14 amino acids. V lost 2 bases, J lost 10 bases, and 6 bases stayed unmatched. The CDR3 protein is CASSLTGGILKLFF. The CDR3 DNA is TGTGCCAGCAGCTTAACAGGGGGTATCCTAAAACTGTTTTTT.

In its sample, this clonotype was seen many times. This chain uses TRBV19 with TRBJ1-5, with 7 bases identical to TRBD1. The junction had 7 bases not matched to a gene; V was cut back by 9 bases and J by 5 bases. There are 13 residues in the CDR3. Per germline, CDR1 LNHDA and CDR2 SQIVND (reference sequence). The CDR3 sequence is CASDRAWDQPQHF. The CDR3 region has the DNA TGTGCCAGCGACAGGGCGTGGGATCAGCCCCAGCATTTT. Together with reference TRBV19 and TRBJ1-5, the CDR3 gives the full variable domain: DGGITQSPKYLFRKEGQNVTLSCEQNLNHDAMYWYRQDPGQGLRLIYYSQIVNDFQKGDIAEGYSVSREKKESFPLTVTSAQKNPTAFYLCASDRAWDQPQHFGDGTRLSIL.

At least ten counts were recorded for this clonotype. The chain combines TRBV25-1 with TRBJ2-3; D is unresolved. V gave up 4 bases and J gave up 2 bases, with 13 bases separating them. This CDR3 is built from 15 residues. Per germline, CDR1 MGHDK and CDR2 SYGVNS. CDR3 in DNA: TGTGCCAGCAGTGGGCGGCAGCTCCCCACAGATACGCAGTATTTT. It yields the protein CASSGRQLPTDTQYF.

This clonotype qualifies as medium-sized. The V and J genes are TRBV7-2 and TRBJ1-1, with unresolved D. Germline V gene data show CDR1 as SGHTA and CDR2 as FQGNSA. The CDR3 is made up of 13 amino acids. Trimming shortened V by 1 base and J by 1 base, and 4 bases separated the two germline ends. The CDR3 DNA reads TGTGCCAGCAGCTTAGGTAGGAACACTGAAGCTTTCTTT. Its protein product is CASSLGRNTEAFF.

This clonotype was observed at least ten times. This chain joins TRBV5-1 and TRBJ1-1; no reliable D call. The V end was cut by 4 bases, the J end by 3 bases, with 16 bases between. Germline assignment: CDR1 SGHRS and CDR2 YFSETQ. CDR3 length equals 15 residues. The DNA for the CDR3 is TGCGCCAGCAGCCCTGGAGGAGGTGTGGACACTGAAGCTTTCTTT. This gives the protein CASSPGGGVDTEAFF.

The chain carries TRBV18 and TRBJ2-3; TRBD2 aligns across 8 bases. In germline, CDR1 is KGHSH, CDR2 LQKENI. There are 16 residues in the CDR3. Germline trimming cut 1 base from V and 0 bases from J; bases unmatched to any gene: 3. The CDR3 spells CASSPRVAGSTDTQYF. In DNA form, the CDR3 reads TGTGCCAGCTCACCACGGGTAGCGGGGAGCACAGATACGCAGTATTTT.

This clonotype was observed many times. The chain uses TRBV10-1 and TRBJ2-7; 9 bases are shared with TRBD2. Per the germline V gene, CDR1 is WNHNN and CDR2 is SYGVQD (reference sequence). The CDR3 has 20 amino acids. The V segment lost 2 bases and the J segment 5 bases; nucleotides outside the gene matches: 22. The CDR3 is CASSEPHNSGVSGGRDEQYV. The CDR3 DNA reads TGCGCCAGCAGTGAGCCGCACAACTCGGGTGTGAGCGGGGGGCGGGACGAGCAGTACGTC.

This clonotype was observed at least ten times. Written as DNA, the CDR3 is TGTGCCAGCAGCCCAGGAACGGGACAGATCAATGAAAAACTGTTTTTT. Its protein is CASSPGTGQINEKLFF. This chain joins TRBV7-9 and TRBJ1-4, with TRBD1 identical over 7 bases. The CDR3 length is 16 residues. J gave up 5 bases and V 5 bases, and 11 bases lay outside the gene matches. The germline V gene has CDR1 SEHNR and CDR2 FQNEAQ (reference sequence).

This clonotype ranks as medium-sized (0.01 to 0.1%). The gene calls are TRBV20-1 and TRBJ2-5; TRBD1 or TRBD2 may be the D gene (5 bases each). With 1 base removed from V and 1 base from J, the gap between germline ends came to 7 bases. The CDR3 is made up of 13 amino acids. CDR1 is DFQATT and CDR2 is SNEGSKA in the germline V gene (reference sequence). The CDR3 sequence: CSARVGTQETQYF. DNA of the CDR3: TGCAGTGCTAGAGTGGGGACCCAAGAGACCCAGTACTTC.

This clonotype has a count of ten or more. The chain links TRBV6-5 to TRBJ1-5; D may be TRBD1 (6 bases). This CDR3 is built from 14 residues. The V gene's germline CDR1 is MNHEY and CDR2 SVGAGI. Trimming pared 4 bases from V and 5 bases from J, leaving 12 bases between. The DNA of the CDR3 is TGTGCCAGCAGTTCAGTCTCAGGGGATCAGCCCCAGCATTTT. Translating it yields CASSSVSGDQPQHF.

This clonotype appeared a single time. The chain links TRBV12-3 or TRBV12-4 to TRBJ1-4; D may be TRBD1 (6 bases). The CDR3 spans 14 residues. Trimming took 6 bases from V and 8 from J, leaving 16 bases between them. The CDR3 DNA sequence: TGTGCCAGCAGAGTAACAGGGAGTCGGGAAAAACTGTTTTTT. The encoded protein is CASRVTGSREKLFF.

At least ten counts were recorded for this clonotype. The chain is built from TRBV7-9 and TRBJ2-2; tentatively, D is TRBD1 (7 bases). Trimming shortened V by 8 bases and J by 3 bases, and 13 bases separated the two germline ends. The CDR3 has 14 residues. CDR1 SEHNR and CDR2 FQNEAQ come from the germline V gene (reference sequence). CDR3 DNA sequence: TGTGCCAGCTGCGGGACAGCGGACACCGGGGAGCTGTTTTTT. Translating it yields CASCGTADTGELFF.

This clonotype has a count of ten or more. The chain combines TRBV7-9 with TRBJ1-5, with no clear D. Trimming left V 1 base short and J 5 bases short, with 9 bases between. This CDR3 is 14 amino acids long. CDR1 and CDR2 from the germline V gene are SEHNR and FQNEAQ (reference sequence). The CDR3 region has the DNA TGTGCCAGCAGCTTAGGAGGGCACCATCAGCCCCAGCATTTT. Amino acid sequence: CASSLGGHHQPQHF.

In this sample, this clonotype turned up many times. The chain employs TRBV19 and TRBJ2-1; a possible D gene is TRBD1 (6 bases). V was cut by 4 bases and J by 3 bases, with 10 bases left in between. CDR1 and CDR2 from the germline V gene are LNHDA and SQIVND (reference sequence). The CDR3 covers 14 residues. CDR3 sequence (DNA): TGTGCCAGTAGTAACGACAGGCTCTACAATGAGCAGTTCTTC. Residues: CASSNDRLYNEQFF.

In its sample, this clonotype was seen once. The chain joins TRBV5-1 to TRBJ2-3; tentative D call: TRBD2 (5 bases). The CDR3 sequence is 16 residues long. Germline-derived CDR1 and CDR2 are SGHRS and YFSETQ. V was clipped by 0 bases and J by 1 base, with 12 bases between them. The CDR3 sequence: CASSLAGRSGTDTQYF. CDR3 nucleotide sequence: TGCGCCAGCAGCTTGGCTGGTCGTAGCGGCACAGATACGCAGTATTTT.

This chain connects TRBV5-4 to TRBJ2-3; perhaps TRBD1 as D (5 bases). V was trimmed by 9 bases and J by 11 bases, leaving 25 bases between them. CDR3 length: 14 amino acids. Germline-derived CDR1 and CDR2 are SGHNT and YYREEE (reference sequence). The CDR3 protein is CAIGLGLACCEQYF. CDR3 in DNA: TGTGCCATCGGCTTGGGGCTCGCCTGCTGTGAGCAGTATTTT.

The V gene is TRBV13, the J gene TRBJ2-3; D unclear. The CDR3 runs to 14 residues. V lost 4 bases to trimming and J lost 11 bases, with 19 bases between them. Germline V CDR1 and CDR2: PRHDT, FYEKMQ (reference sequence). In DNA, the CDR3 is TGTGCCAGCAGCTCCGGGCTCCTCGACTCTGAGCAGTATTTT. It codes for CASSSGLLDSEQYF.